This is a list of T cell receptor beta chains from one sample in a study of CD8+ T cells in alopecia areata. Method: immunoSEQ multiplex PCR; TCRdb's copy keeps in-frame clones and lacks some. The table shows roughly 200,000 clones, with roughly three fifths occurring only once. Material: CD4+ T cells sorted from blood, obtained at week 4, from a patient treated with tofacitinib. These receptors were obtained from a human donor with alopecia areata. The CDR3 runs from the conserved cysteine through the conserved F or W. D genes are given only for firm matches. The listing skips clone size in some rows; elsewhere it reads once, few, many or a size class.

v_gene	d_gene	abundance	j_gene	CDR3nt	CDR3aa
TRBV30	TRBD1	-	TRBJ2-7	TGTGCCTGGAGTTTCCCAGGGGGACCGTACGAGCAGTACTTC	CAWSFPGGPYEQYF
TRBV29-1	TRBD2	-	TRBJ2-3	TGCAGCGTCCCGGGAGCGGGGGGGCCTGGAGATACGCAGTATTTT	CSVPGAGGPGDTQYF
TRBV7-2	TRBD1	-	TRBJ2-7	TGTGCCAGCACCCCGACAGGGGGGGAGCAGTACTTC	CASTPTGGEQYF
TRBV5-1	-	many	TRBJ2-2	TGCGCCAGCAGCTTGGTTGGGGGCGACACCGGGGAGCTGTTTTTT	CASSLVGGDTGELFF
TRBV4-2	-	-	TRBJ1-2	TGTGCCAGCAGCCAAGAGGCAGGGAGGAACTATGGCTACACCTTC	CASSQEAGRNYGYTF
TRBV2	-	-	TRBJ2-3	TGTGCCAGCAGTGGGGACACTAGCACAGATACGCAGTATTTT	CASSGDTSTDTQYF
TRBV7-2	TRBD1	-	TRBJ2-7	TGTGCCAGCAGCTTAGTGTTTAGACAGGGCCTGGACGAGCAGTACTTC	CASSLVFRQGLDEQYF
TRBV29-1	TRBD1	-	TRBJ1-1	TGCAGCGTTGACAGGGGGGCCGGGAACACTGAAGCTTTCTTT	CSVDRGAGNTEAFF
TRBV27	TRBD1	-	TRBJ2-7	TGTGCCAGCAGTACCCGGACAGGTATAGGGTACGAGCAGTACTTC	CASSTRTGIGYEQYF
TRBV2	-	-	TRBJ2-3	TGTGCCAGCCCTCAGGGTGATACGCAGTATTTT	CASPQGDTQYF
TRBV7-2	TRBD2	-	TRBJ2-7	TGTGCCAGCAGCTCTTTTTCAGCGGGGGGGCTCTACGAGCAGTACTTC	CASSSFSAGGLYEQYF
TRBV11-2	TRBD2	-	TRBJ2-5	TGTGCCAGCAGCTTAGTAGCGGGGGGCCAAGAGACCCAGTACTTC	CASSLVAGGQETQYF
TRBV14	TRBD2	-	TRBJ2-7	TGTGCCAGCAGCCGGGGACTAGCGGGTTACTACGAGCAGTACTTC	CASSRGLAGYYEQYF
TRBV29-1	-	-	TRBJ1-2	TGCAGCGTTGTAGACTACTATGGCTACACCTTC	CSVVDYYGYTF
TRBV7-9	-	-	TRBJ2-5	TGTGCCAGCAGCTTAGCCAAGACCCAGTACTTC	CASSLAKTQYF
TRBV27	TRBD1	-	TRBJ1-2	TGTGCCAGCAGCTCAGGACAGGGAATTGGCTACACCTTC	CASSSGQGIGYTF
TRBV4-2	-	-	TRBJ1-6	TGTGCCAGCCTAGGCCCTAATAATTCACCCCTCCACTTT	CASLGPNNSPLHF
TRBV9	TRBD1	-	TRBJ1-6	TGTGCCAGCAGCGTAGACGGACAGGGTAGTTCACCCCTCCACTTT	CASSVDGQGSSPLHF
TRBV7-3	TRBD2	-	TRBJ2-1	TGTGCCAGCAGCTTAAACCAGCGGGGAAGGATCAATGAGCAGTTCTTC	CASSLNQRGRINEQFF
TRBV14	-	-	TRBJ2-3	TGTGCCAGCAGCCGCCTCGCGGATACGCAGTATTTT	CASSRLADTQYF
TRBV6-1	-	-	TRBJ1-1	TGTGCCAGCATGAGGCTCATGAACACTGAAGCTTTCTTT	CASMRLMNTEAFF
TRBV5-8	-	-	TRBJ2-5	TGTGCCAGCAGCGTAGAGACCCAGTACTTC	CASSVETQYF
TRBV5-1	-	-	TRBJ2-2	TGCGCCAGCATGAGGACAACGAACACCGGGGAGCTGTTTTTT	CASMRTTNTGELFF
TRBV6-1	-	-	TRBJ2-7	TGTGCCAGCAGTGAAGGGACAGCCTACGAGCAGTACTTC	CASSEGTAYEQYF
TRBV7-9	-	-	TRBJ1-5	TGTGCCAGCAGCTTAGATGGGGGGGCCGGTCAGCCCCAGCATTTT	CASSLDGGAGQPQHF
TRBV2	-	-	TRBJ2-7	TGTGCCAGCAGGAAAGGCCCCTCCGACGAGCAGTACTTC	CASRKGPSDEQYF
TRBV12-5	-	-	TRBJ2-2	TGTGCTAGTGGTTTGGTAGCCGGAACGAACACCGGGGAGCTGTTTTTT	CASGLVAGTNTGELFF
TRBV30	TRBD1	-	TRBJ2-7	TGTGCCTGGATGGGCCTGGACAGGCCCTCTCGGGGATCCTACGAGCAGTACTTC	CAWMGLDRPSRGSYEQYF
TRBV18	-	-	TRBJ1-1	TGTGCCAGCTCACTCGACTCGCCCACTGAAGCTTTCTTT	CASSLDSPTEAFF
TRBV7-9	-	many	TRBJ2-3	TGTGCCAGCACCTCTGCGGGGGCCCTTAGCACAGATACGCAGTATTTT	CASTSAGALSTDTQYF
TRBV15	-	-	TRBJ2-7	TGTGCCACCGCAACTCGGGGTGGGGAATTCTACGAGCAGTACTTC	CATATRGGEFYEQYF
TRBV30	-	-	TRBJ2-7	TGTGCCTGGAGTGAACGGACGGTGTATTTCTACGAGCAGTACTTC	CAWSERTVYFYEQYF
TRBV6-6	TRBD1	-	TRBJ1-2	TGTGCCAGCCAAGAGACAGGGTATAACTATGGCTACACCTTC	CASQETGYNYGYTF
TRBV4-1	-	-	TRBJ1-2	TGCGCCAGCAGCCAAGCTCCGGACACTGGCTACACCTTC	CASSQAPDTGYTF
TRBV28	-	-	TRBJ1-2	TGTGCCAGCAGCTTCCCGCCGAATGGCTACACCTTC	CASSFPPNGYTF
TRBV30	TRBD2	few	TRBJ2-5	TGTGCCTGGAATCAGCGGGGGGGCCATCTAGAGACCCAGTACTTC	CAWNQRGGHLETQYF
TRBV29-1	-	-	TRBJ2-3	TGCAGCGTTGGTCCGGACATATCATCTGATACGCAGTATTTT	CSVGPDISSDTQYF
TRBV6-6	-	-	TRBJ2-1	TGTGCCAGCAGTGCGCTAGGAAATGAGCAGTTCTTC	CASSALGNEQFF
TRBV28	-	-	TRBJ2-1	TGTGCCAGCACCGGTTTGAGACAGAGCTCCTACAATGAGCAGTTCTTC	CASTGLRQSSYNEQFF
TRBV4-2	-	-	TRBJ2-1	TGTGCCAGCAGCCAAGATAGAGTCAATGAGCAGTTCTTC	CASSQDRVNEQFF